A selection of T cell receptor beta chains follows, all from one sample in a study of shared clonotypes between healthy human individuals. The data were produced by immunoSEQ multiplex PCR, yet TCRdb's version contains in-frame clones alone and is incomplete. The sample yields more than 2 million clones, 85% to 95% seen once. Sequenced input: naive CD4+ T cells sorted from blood. These receptors came from a man aged 18 to 29 in good health. The CDR3 runs from the conserved cysteine through the conserved F or W. D genes are given only for firm matches. Clone size appears in some rows only: once, few, many, or a class for an expanded clone.

TRBJ2-1	TRBD2	TRBV28	-	CASGRISGDYNEQFF	TGTGCCAGCGGCAGGATTAGCGGGGACTACAATGAGCAGTTCTTC
TRBJ2-5	-	TRBV5-1	once	CASSLGREETQYF	TGCGCCAGCAGCTTGGGCAGGGAAGAGACCCAGTACTTC
TRBJ1-3	-	TRBV4-1	-	CASSQVRGTGNTIYF	TGCGCCAGCAGCCAAGTTCGGGGAACTGGAAACACCATATATTTT
TRBJ2-7	TRBD1	TRBV10-3	-	CAISEPPGQASQYF	TGTGCCATCAGTGAGCCGCCGGGACAGGCCTCACAGTACTTC
TRBJ2-2	-	TRBV10-3	-	CAISPTSLSTGELFF	TGTGCCATCAGCCCGACTAGTTTATCCACCGGGGAGCTGTTTTTT
TRBJ1-1	-	TRBV2	-	CASHPTGLNTEAFF	TGTGCCAGCCATCCCACAGGACTGAACACTGAAGCTTTCTTT
TRBJ2-6	TRBD1	TRBV18	-	CASSPGTGAGANVLTF	TGTGCCAGCTCACCAGGGACAGGCGCGGGGGCCAACGTCCTGACTTTC
TRBJ2-5	TRBD2	TRBV28	once	CASSELAGETQYF	TGTGCCAGCAGTGAACTAGCGGGGGAGACCCAGTACTTC
TRBJ2-7	TRBD1	TRBV10-3	-	CAISPGGLSSYEQYF	TGTGCCATCAGTCCAGGGGGCTTGAGCTCCTACGAGCAGTACTTC
TRBJ2-3	-	TRBV6-5	-	CASSYGIGTDTQYF	TGTGCCAGCAGTTACGGCATAGGCACAGATACGCAGTATTTT
TRBJ1-1	-	TRBV5-1	-	CASSLDTDTEAFF	TGCGCCAGCAGCCTCGATACGGACACTGAAGCTTTCTTT
TRBJ1-6	TRBD1	TRBV27	-	CASKPGQGTGPLHF	TGTGCCAGCAAACCGGGACAGGGAACAGGACCCCTCCACTTT
TRBJ1-5	-	TRBV9	-	CASSVYRVCQPQHF	TGTGCCAGCAGCGTGTACAGGGTCTGTCAGCCCCAGCATTTT
TRBJ2-2	TRBD1	TRBV29-1	-	CSVRDSNTGELFF	TGCAGCGTTCGGGACAGCAACACCGGGGAGCTGTTTTTT
TRBJ2-7	TRBD2	TRBV6-6	-	CASSPREGSYEQYF	TGTGCCAGCAGCCCCAGGGAGGGATCCTACGAGCAGTACTTC
TRBJ2-7	TRBD2	TRBV11-2	-	CASSRLILAGDSYEQYF	TGTGCCAGCAGCCGCTTGATACTAGCGGGAGATAGCTACGAGCAGTACTTC
TRBJ2-5	TRBD2	TRBV30	-	CAWSGRGGVQETQYF	TGTGCCTGGAGTGGCCGCGGGGGGGTCCAAGAGACCCAGTACTTC
TRBJ2-3	-	TRBV30	-	CAWRGISTDTQYF	TGTGCCTGGAGAGGTATTAGCACAGATACGCAGTATTTT
TRBJ1-2	-	TRBV11-2	-	CASSPDRNYGYTF	TGTGCCAGCAGCCCCGACAGAAACTATGGCTACACCTTC
TRBJ1-2	TRBD1	TRBV11-2	-	CASSFPFRDRDGYTF	TGTGCCAGCAGCTTCCCATTCCGGGACAGAGATGGCTACACCTTC
TRBJ1-5	-	TRBV7-2	-	CASSLETRLNQPQHF	TGTGCCAGCAGCTTAGAGACCCGACTAAATCAGCCCCAGCATTTT
TRBJ2-2	-	TRBV28	-	CASSLANYRTGELFF	TGTGCCAGCAGTTTAGCGAACTACAGAACCGGGGAGCTGTTTTTT
TRBJ1-1	TRBD1	TRBV6-5	-	CASSYLAGGNTEAFF	TGTGCCAGCAGTTACTTGGCAGGGGGGAACACTGAAGCTTTCTTT
TRBJ2-7	TRBD2	TRBV7-9	-	CASSSPPGRGGPPSYEQYF	TGTGCCAGCAGCTCGCCCCCCGGGAGGGGTGGTCCCCCTTCCTACGAGCAGTACTTC
TRBJ1-5	-	TRBV5-1	-	CASSLLPDQPQHF	TGCGCCAGCAGCTTATTACCTGATCAGCCCCAGCATTTT
TRBJ2-1	-	TRBV28	-	CASSFSRWGPLPNEQFF	TGTGCCAGCAGTTTCTCTCGGTGGGGCCCTCTCCCCAATGAGCAGTTCTTC
TRBJ2-2	-	TRBV5-1	-	CASSYLTDTGELFF	TGCGCCAGCAGCTATCTGACAGACACCGGGGAGCTGTTTTTT
TRBJ2-5	TRBD2	TRBV5-4	once	CASSSLAGGGYQETQYF	TGTGCCAGCAGCTCACTAGCGGGGGGAGGGTACCAAGAGACCCAGTACTTC
TRBJ1-2	-	TRBV5-1	-	CASSLEAGKEGYTF	TGCGCCAGCAGCTTGGAGGCAGGAAAGGAGGGCTACACCTTC
TRBJ1-1	-	TRBV7-2	-	CASSFRRGAEAFF	TGTGCCAGCAGCTTTAGGCGGGGAGCTGAAGCTTTCTTT
TRBJ2-4	TRBD2	TRBV30	-	CAWKSLGLAGGKNIQYF	TGTGCCTGGAAAAGTCTGGGGTTAGCGGGGGGTAAAAACATTCAGTACTTC
TRBJ2-1	-	TRBV7-8	-	CASHFSLRQGGVYNEQFF	TGTGCCAGCCATTTCAGTTTGAGACAGGGAGGAGTGTACAATGAGCAGTTCTTC
TRBJ2-1	TRBD1	TRBV29-1	-	CSVDRGSSYNEQFF	TGCAGCGTCGACAGGGGGAGCTCCTACAATGAGCAGTTCTTC
TRBJ1-3	-	TRBV6-6	-	CASGSVGNTIYF	TGTGCCAGCGGGTCCGTTGGAAACACCATATATTTT
TRBJ1-3	-	TRBV12-5	-	CASLGAGNTIYF	TGTGCTAGCTTGGGTGCTGGAAACACCATATATTTT
TRBJ2-3	TRBD2	TRBV14	-	CASSSPGLADTDTQYF	TGTGCCAGCAGCTCACCGGGACTAGCAGACACAGATACGCAGTATTTT
TRBJ2-5	-	TRBV9	-	CASSVGWKETQYF	TGTGCCAGCAGCGTCGGGTGGAAAGAGACCCAGTACTTC
TRBJ2-2	-	TRBV7-9	-	CASSQQNTGTGELFF	TGTGCCAGCAGCCAACAAAATACGGGTACCGGGGAGCTGTTTTTT
TRBJ2-1	-	TRBV10-3	once	CAISESSLAGWQFF	TGTGCCATCAGTGAGTCGAGCCTAGCTGGATGGCAGTTCTTC
TRBJ1-2	-	TRBV4-1	-	CASSQVGGALANYGYTF	TGCGCCAGCAGCCAAGTGGGGGGGGCACTCGCTAACTATGGCTACACCTTC
TRBJ1-2	TRBD1	TRBV25-1	-	CASSEAGQSNGYTF	TGTGCCAGCAGTGAAGCGGGACAGTCGAACGGCTACACCTTC
TRBJ2-5	TRBD1	TRBV28	-	CASSGTGPLVTQYF	TGTGCCAGCAGTGGGACAGGGCCTTTGGTGACCCAGTACTTC
TRBJ2-3	-	TRBV9	-	CASSVGIAEMSTDTQYF	TGTGCCAGCAGCGTGGGAATAGCGGAGATGAGCACAGATACGCAGTATTTT
TRBJ2-1	TRBD2	TRBV6-6	-	CASRRAGSSYNEQFF	TGTGCCAGCAGGCGAGCGGGAAGCTCCTACAATGAGCAGTTCTTC
TRBJ1-5	-	TRBV30	-	CAWSAPNQPQHF	TGTGCCTGGAGCGCACCGAATCAGCCCCAGCATTTT
TRBJ2-1	-	TRBV11-2	many	CASSRGDFYNEQFF	TGTGCCAGCAGCAGGGGGGACTTTTACAATGAGCAGTTCTTC
TRBJ2-3	TRBD1	TRBV6-5	-	CAIGQGFDTQYF	TGTGCCATCGGACAGGGGTTCGATACGCAGTATTTT
TRBJ1-1	-	TRBV9	-	CASSSHTGRGNTEAFF	TGTGCCAGCAGCTCGCATACAGGGCGGGGGAACACTGAAGCTTTCTTT
TRBJ1-5	-	TRBV28	-	CASRAEEGGNQPQHF	TGTGCCAGCAGGGCCGAGGAGGGGGGCAATCAGCCCCAGCATTTT
TRBJ2-7	-	TRBV11-3	-	CASSLVAGQYF	TGTGCCAGCAGCTTAGTTGCGGGGCAGTACTTC
TRBJ1-5	TRBD1	TRBV28	-	CASSHLTGGPTHQPQHF	TGTGCCAGCAGCCACCTAACAGGGGGCCCAACTCATCAGCCCCAGCATTTT
TRBJ2-2	-	TRBV15	-	CATSRGRENTGELFF	TGTGCCACCAGCAGAGGCCGGGAGAACACCGGGGAGCTGTTTTTT